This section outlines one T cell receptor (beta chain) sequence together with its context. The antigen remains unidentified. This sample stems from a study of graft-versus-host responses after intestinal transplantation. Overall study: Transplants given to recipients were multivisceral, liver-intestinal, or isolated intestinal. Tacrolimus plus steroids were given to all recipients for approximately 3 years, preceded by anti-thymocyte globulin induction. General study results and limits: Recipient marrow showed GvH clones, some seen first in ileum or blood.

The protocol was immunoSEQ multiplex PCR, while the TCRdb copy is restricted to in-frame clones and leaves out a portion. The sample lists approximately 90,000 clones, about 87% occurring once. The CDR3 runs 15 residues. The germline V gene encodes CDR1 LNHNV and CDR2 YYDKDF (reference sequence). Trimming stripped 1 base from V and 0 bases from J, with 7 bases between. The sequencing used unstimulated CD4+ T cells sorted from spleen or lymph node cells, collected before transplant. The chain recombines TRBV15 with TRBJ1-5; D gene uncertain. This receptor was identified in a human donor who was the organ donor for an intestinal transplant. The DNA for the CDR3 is TGTGCCACCAGCAGAGGACTTTATAGCAATCAGCCCCAGCATTTT. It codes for CATSRGLYSNQPQHF.